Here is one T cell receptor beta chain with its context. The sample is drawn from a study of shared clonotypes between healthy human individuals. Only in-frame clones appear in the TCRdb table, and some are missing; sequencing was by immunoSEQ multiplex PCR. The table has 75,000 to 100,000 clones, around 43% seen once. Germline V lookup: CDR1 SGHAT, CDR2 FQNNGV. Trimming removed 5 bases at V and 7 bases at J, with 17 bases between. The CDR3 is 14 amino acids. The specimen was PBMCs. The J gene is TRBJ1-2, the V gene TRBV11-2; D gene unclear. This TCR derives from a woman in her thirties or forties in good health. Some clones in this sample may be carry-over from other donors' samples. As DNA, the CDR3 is TGTGCCAGCAGCATGGGCAGGAATGTTGGTGGCTACACCTTC. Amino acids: CASSMGRNVGGYTF.